Included here is one TCR beta chain sequence, with context. Its antigen is not known. The sample originates from a study of shared clonotypes between healthy human individuals. At the level of the study: For every donor, three CD4 naive, three CD4 memory, two CD8 naive and one CD8 memory plates were used.

The assay was immunoSEQ multiplex PCR, and TCRdb's table has in-frame clones only and misses some. The sample holds more than 850,000 clones, around 78% seen once. Study outcomes and limitations: In having few donors, the study represented limited genetic and exposure-history diversity.

This CDR3 contains 16 residues. Germline CDR1 is MNHEY and CDR2 is SMNVEV (reference sequence). V shed 6 bases, J shed 0 bases, and the junction held 10 bases outside the gene matches. This clonotype was obtained from a young man in good health. Some clones in this sample may be carry-over from other donors' samples. This rearrangement joins TRBV27 to TRBJ2-7, with 8 nucleotides matching TRBD2. The sample comprised memory CD4+ T cells from PBMCs. Stated subset: CD45RA-negative fraction. The CDR3 DNA reads TGTGCCAGCAGCCTCGGACTAGCCCAAAGCTCCTACGAGCAGTACTTC. It translates to CASSLGLAQSSYEQYF.